Reported below is one TCR beta chain. Only in-frame clones appear in the TCRdb table, and some are missing; sequencing was by immunoSEQ multiplex PCR. This repertoire shows 150,000 to 200,000 clones, approximately 75% found once; its top ten account for approximately 11%. The data stem from a study of blood T cell repertoires in COVID-19. Turning to the study itself: COVID-19 samples, acute and convalescent, were from the United States, Italy and Spain.

The CDR3 runs to 14 residues. Per germline, CDR1 MDHEN and CDR2 SYDVKM. With 3 bases clipped from V and 9 bases from J, the junction kept 7 bases outside the gene matches. The sequenced sample consisted of peripheral blood. The clonotype originates from a human donor in a cohort sampled during active COVID-19. The chain carries TRBV28 and TRBJ1-4; 7 nucleotides line up with TRBD1. CDR3 in amino acids: CASSFIGGPKKLFF. The CDR3 region has the DNA TGTGCCAGCAGTTTTATAGGGGGCCCCAAAAAACTGTTTTTT.